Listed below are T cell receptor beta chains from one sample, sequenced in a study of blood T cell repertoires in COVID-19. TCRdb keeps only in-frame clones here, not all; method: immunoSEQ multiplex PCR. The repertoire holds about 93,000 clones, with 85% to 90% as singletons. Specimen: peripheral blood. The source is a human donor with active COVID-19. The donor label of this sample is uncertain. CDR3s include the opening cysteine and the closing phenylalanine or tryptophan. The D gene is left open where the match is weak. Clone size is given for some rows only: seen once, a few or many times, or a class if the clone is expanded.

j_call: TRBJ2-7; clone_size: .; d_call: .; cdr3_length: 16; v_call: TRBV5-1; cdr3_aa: CASSLDSRFLTYEQYF; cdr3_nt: TGCGCCAGCAGCTTGGACAGCCGCTTCCTGACCTACGAGCAGTACTTC
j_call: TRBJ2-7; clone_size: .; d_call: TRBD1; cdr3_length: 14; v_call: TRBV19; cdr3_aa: CASSDRGIHYEQYF; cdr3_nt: TGTGCCAGTAGCGACAGGGGGATTCACTACGAGCAGTACTTC
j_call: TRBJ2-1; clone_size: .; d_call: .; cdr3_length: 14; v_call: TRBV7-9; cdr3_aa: CASSSGQSIEKQFF; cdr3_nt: TGTGCCAGCAGCTCTGGACAGTCCATAGAGAAGCAGTTCTTC
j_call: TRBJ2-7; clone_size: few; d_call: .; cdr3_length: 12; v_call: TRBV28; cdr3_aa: CASRSQGDYTYF; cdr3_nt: TGTGCCAGCAGGTCACAGGGAGATTATACGTACTTC
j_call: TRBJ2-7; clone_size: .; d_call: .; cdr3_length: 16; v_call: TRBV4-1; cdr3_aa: CASSHPSQVRFYEQYF; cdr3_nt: TGCGCCAGCAGCCATCCTTCGCAGGTTCGGTTTTACGAGCAGTACTTC
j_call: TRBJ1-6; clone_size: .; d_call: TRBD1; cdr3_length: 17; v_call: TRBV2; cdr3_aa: CASTLLRTGDSDSPLHF; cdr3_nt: TGTGCCAGCACCTTATTACGGACAGGGGATTCGGATTCACCCCTCCACTTT
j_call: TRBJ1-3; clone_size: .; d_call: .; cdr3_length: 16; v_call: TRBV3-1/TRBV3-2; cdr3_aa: CASSQSGGGRGNTIYF; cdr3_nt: TGTGCCAGCAGCCAATCCGGGGGGGGGCGAGGAAACACCATATATTTT
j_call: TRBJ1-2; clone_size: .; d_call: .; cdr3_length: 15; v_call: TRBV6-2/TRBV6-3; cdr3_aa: CASSYSSGGLRGYTF; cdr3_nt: TGTGCCAGCAGTTACTCGAGTGGAGGGCTCCGAGGCTACACCTTC
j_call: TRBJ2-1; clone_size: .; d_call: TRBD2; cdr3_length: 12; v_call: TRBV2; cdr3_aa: CATWDYRNEQFF; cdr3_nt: TGTGCCACCTGGGACTACCGCAATGAGCAGTTCTTC
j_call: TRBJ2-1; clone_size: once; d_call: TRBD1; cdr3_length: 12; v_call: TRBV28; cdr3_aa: CASSSRGREQFF; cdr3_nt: TGTGCCAGCAGTTCAAGGGGGCGAGAGCAGTTCTTC
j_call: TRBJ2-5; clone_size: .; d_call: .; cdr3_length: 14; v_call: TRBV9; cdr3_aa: CASSRGGLGETQYF; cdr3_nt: TGTGCCAGCAGCAGGGGGGGCCTCGGAGAGACCCAGTACTTC
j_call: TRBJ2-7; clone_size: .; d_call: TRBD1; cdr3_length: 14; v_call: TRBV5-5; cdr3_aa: CASSQGTGYYEQYF; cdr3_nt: TGTGCCAGCAGCCAAGGGACAGGGTACTACGAGCAGTACTTC
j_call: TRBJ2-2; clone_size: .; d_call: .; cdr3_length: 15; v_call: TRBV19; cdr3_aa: CASSIVTGTTGELFF; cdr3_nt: TGTGCCAGTAGTATAGTTACAGGGACCACCGGGGAGCTGTTTTTT
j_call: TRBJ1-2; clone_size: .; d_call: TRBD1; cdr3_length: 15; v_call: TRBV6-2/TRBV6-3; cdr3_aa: CASSYSGQGVSGYTF; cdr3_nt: TGTGCCAGCAGTTACTCGGGACAGGGCGTAAGCGGCTACACCTTC
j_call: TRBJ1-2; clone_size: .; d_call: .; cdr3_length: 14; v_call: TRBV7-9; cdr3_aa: CASSSDGEAGGYTF; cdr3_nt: TGTGCCAGCAGCTCAGACGGGGAGGCGGGTGGCTACACCTTC
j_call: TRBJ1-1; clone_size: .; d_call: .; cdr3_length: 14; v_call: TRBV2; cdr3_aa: CASSVTTGRTEAFF; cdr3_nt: TGTGCCAGCAGTGTTACTACGGGAAGGACTGAAGCTTTCTTT
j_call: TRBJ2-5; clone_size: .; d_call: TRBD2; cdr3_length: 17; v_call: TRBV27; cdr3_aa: CASSLYGGGASLETQYF; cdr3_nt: TGTGCCAGCAGTTTATACGGCGGGGGGGCGTCTTTGGAGACCCAGTACTTC
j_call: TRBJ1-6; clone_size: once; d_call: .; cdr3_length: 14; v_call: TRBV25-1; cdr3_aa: CASSEQNYNSPLHF; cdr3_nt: TGTGCCAGCAGTGAACAGAACTATAATTCACCCCTCCACTTT
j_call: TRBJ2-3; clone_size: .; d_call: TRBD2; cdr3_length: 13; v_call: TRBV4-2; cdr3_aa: CASRRTSGDTQYF; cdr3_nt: TGTGCCAGCAGGCGGACTAGCGGAGATACGCAGTATTTT
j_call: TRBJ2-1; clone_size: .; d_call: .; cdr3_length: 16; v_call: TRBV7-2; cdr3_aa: CASSLIAAGTNNEQFF; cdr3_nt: TGTGCCAGCAGCTTAATCGCCGCGGGGACGAACAATGAGCAGTTCTTC
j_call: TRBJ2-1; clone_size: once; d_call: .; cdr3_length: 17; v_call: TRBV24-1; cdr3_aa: CATSGTIGGTPYNEQFF; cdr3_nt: TGTGCCACCAGTGGCACCATCGGGGGAACCCCTTACAATGAGCAGTTCTTC
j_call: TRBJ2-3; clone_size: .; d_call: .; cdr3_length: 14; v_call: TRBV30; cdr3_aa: CAQTGSVHTDTQYF; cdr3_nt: TGTGCCCAAACGGGGTCGGTCCACACAGATACGCAGTATTTT
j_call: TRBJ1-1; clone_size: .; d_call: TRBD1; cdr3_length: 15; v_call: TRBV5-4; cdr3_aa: CASSYGQGWNTEAFF; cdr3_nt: TGTGCCAGCAGTTACGGACAGGGATGGAACACTGAAGCTTTCTTT
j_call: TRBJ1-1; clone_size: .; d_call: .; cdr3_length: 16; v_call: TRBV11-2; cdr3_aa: CASSRGLTYMNTEAFF; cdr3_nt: TGTGCCAGCAGCCGTGGGCTTACCTACATGAACACTGAAGCTTTCTTT
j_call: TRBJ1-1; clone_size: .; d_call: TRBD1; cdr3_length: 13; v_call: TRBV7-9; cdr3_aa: CASSGDRATEAFF; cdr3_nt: TGTGCCAGCAGCGGGGACAGGGCCACTGAAGCTTTCTTT
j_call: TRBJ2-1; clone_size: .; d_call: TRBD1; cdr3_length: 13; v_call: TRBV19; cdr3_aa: CASRTGTYNEQFF; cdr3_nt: TGTGCCAGCCGGACAGGGACCTACAATGAGCAGTTCTTC
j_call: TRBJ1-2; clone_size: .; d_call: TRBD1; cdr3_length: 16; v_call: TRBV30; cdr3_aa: CAWESRGGQGEHGYTF; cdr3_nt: TGTGCCTGGGAGAGTAGGGGGGGACAGGGGGAGCATGGCTACACCTTC
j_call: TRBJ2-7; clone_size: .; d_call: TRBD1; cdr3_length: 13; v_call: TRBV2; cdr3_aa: CASAGTGSYEQYF; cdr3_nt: TGTGCCAGCGCCGGGACAGGTTCTTACGAGCAGTACTTC
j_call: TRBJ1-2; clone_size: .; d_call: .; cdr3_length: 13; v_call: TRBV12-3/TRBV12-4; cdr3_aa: CASSLVPERGYTF; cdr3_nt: TGTGCCAGCAGTTTAGTCCCAGAAAGAGGCTACACCTTC
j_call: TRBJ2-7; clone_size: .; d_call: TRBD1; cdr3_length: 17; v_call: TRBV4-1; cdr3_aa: CASSQGRGTGVPYEQYF; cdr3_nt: TGCGCCAGCAGCCAAGGAAGAGGGACAGGGGTTCCCTACGAGCAGTACTTC
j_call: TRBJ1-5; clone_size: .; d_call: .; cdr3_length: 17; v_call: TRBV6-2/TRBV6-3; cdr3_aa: CASSYWLGGNSNQPQHF; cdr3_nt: TGTGCCAGCAGTTATTGGTTAGGAGGGAATAGCAATCAGCCCCAGCATTTT
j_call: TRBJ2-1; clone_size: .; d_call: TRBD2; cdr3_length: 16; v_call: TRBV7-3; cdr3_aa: CASSTGPSGGAIEQFF; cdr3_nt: TGTGCCAGCAGCACAGGCCCTAGCGGGGGGGCCATTGAGCAGTTCTTC
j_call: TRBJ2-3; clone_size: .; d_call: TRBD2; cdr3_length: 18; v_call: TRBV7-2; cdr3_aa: CASSLVSLADALTDTQYF; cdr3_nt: TGTGCCAGCAGCTTAGTAAGCCTAGCGGACGCCCTCACAGATACGCAGTATTTT
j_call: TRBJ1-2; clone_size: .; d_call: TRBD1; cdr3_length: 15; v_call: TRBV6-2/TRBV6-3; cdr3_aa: CASSLDRESYYGYTF; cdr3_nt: TGTGCCAGCAGCCTCGACAGGGAATCTTACTATGGCTACACCTTC
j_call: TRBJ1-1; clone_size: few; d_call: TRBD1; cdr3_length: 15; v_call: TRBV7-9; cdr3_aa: CASSSGGRGNTEAFF; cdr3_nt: TGTGCCAGCAGCTCAGGGGGACGGGGGAACACTGAAGCTTTCTTT
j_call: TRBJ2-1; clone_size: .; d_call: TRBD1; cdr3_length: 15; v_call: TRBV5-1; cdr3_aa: CASSGTGNSYNEQFF; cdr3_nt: TGCGCCAGCAGCGGGACAGGGAACTCCTACAATGAGCAGTTCTTC
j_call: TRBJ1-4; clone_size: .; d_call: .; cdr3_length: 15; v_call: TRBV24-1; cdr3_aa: CATSDSGSRDEKLFF; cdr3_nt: TGTGCCACCAGTGATTCCGGGAGCCGAGATGAAAAACTGTTTTTT
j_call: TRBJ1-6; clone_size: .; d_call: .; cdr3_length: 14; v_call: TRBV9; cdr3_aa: CASSATDSNSPLHF; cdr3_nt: TGTGCCAGCAGCGCGACCGACTCTAATTCACCCCTCCACTTT
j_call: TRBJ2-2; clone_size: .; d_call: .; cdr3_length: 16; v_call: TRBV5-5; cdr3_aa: CASSLRQVTNTGELFF; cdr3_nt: TGTGCCAGCAGCTTGAGACAGGTGACGAACACCGGGGAGCTGTTTTTT
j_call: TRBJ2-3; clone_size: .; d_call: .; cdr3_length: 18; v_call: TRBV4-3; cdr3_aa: CASSQDRGRRQWVDTQYF; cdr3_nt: TGCGCCAGCAGCCAAGATAGGGGAAGGAGACAGTGGGTAGATACGCAGTATTTT
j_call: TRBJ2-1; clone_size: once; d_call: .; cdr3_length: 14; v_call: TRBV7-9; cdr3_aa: CASSVISGLNEQFF; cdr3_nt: TGTGCCAGCAGTGTGATTAGCGGACTCAATGAGCAGTTCTTC
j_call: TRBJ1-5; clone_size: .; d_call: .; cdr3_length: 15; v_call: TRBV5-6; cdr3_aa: CASSLGQANNQPQHF; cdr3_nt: TGTGCCAGCAGCTTGGGACAGGCAAACAATCAGCCCCAGCATTTT